These T cell receptor beta chains were read from a single sample in a study of cytomegalovirus exposure and HLA in healthy donors. Clones were sequenced by immunoSEQ multiplex PCR, and TCRdb holds only the in-frame ones, with some missing. The sample lists a few hundred thousand clones; about three quarters were seen once. The material sequenced was PBMCs. The receptors stem from a man younger than 35 in good health and CMV-seronegative. CDR3s include the opening cysteine and the closing phenylalanine or tryptophan. D genes are given only for firm matches. The size entry is marked missing in some rows and otherwise reads once, few, many or a size class.

v_gene: TRBV7-2
d_gene: TRBD1
j_gene: TRBJ2-3
abundance: NA
CDR3nt: TGTGCCAGCAGCTTAGAGGGCGCTTGGACAGGGGCCGATACGCAGTATTTT
CDR3aa: CASSLEGAWTGADTQYF

v_gene: TRBV2
d_gene: NA
j_gene: TRBJ1-4
abundance: few
CDR3nt: TGTGCCAGCAGTGAAGAGAGGGCAGGGAGGGGAAAACTGTTTTTT
CDR3aa: CASSEERAGRGKLFF

v_gene: TRBV7-2
d_gene: TRBD2
j_gene: TRBJ2-3
abundance: NA
CDR3nt: TGTGCCAGCAGCTTACAGGGTGTACCGGGAGGGCCCTCGACAGATACGCAGTATTTT
CDR3aa: CASSLQGVPGGPSTDTQYF

v_gene: TRBV19
d_gene: NA
j_gene: TRBJ2-7
abundance: once
CDR3nt: TGTGCCAGTAGTATAAGGACGGCGGTAACAGGTTACGAGCAGTACTTC
CDR3aa: CASSIRTAVTGYEQYF

v_gene: TRBV5-4
d_gene: NA
j_gene: TRBJ2-5
abundance: few
CDR3nt: TGTGCCAGCAGCTCCCTTGACGGGGCGGGGGAGACCCAGTACTTC
CDR3aa: CASSSLDGAGETQYF

v_gene: TRBV30
d_gene: NA
j_gene: TRBJ2-7
abundance: NA
CDR3nt: TGTGCCTGGAGACAGGGTTACGAGCAGTACTTC
CDR3aa: CAWRQGYEQYF

v_gene: TRBV6-5
d_gene: NA
j_gene: TRBJ2-1
abundance: once
CDR3nt: TGTGCCAGCAGTTACTCGCCCAGGCCCAATGAGCAGTTCTTC
CDR3aa: CASSYSPRPNEQFF

v_gene: TRBV19
d_gene: NA
j_gene: TRBJ2-7
abundance: few
CDR3nt: TGTGCCAGTAGTATGGATACTAGGGCCGCCGGGGTTTCCTACGAGCAGTACTTC
CDR3aa: CASSMDTRAAGVSYEQYF

v_gene: TRBV13
d_gene: TRBD1
j_gene: TRBJ2-1
abundance: NA
CDR3nt: TGTGCCAGCCTCCTATATACAGGGGATCATGAGCAGTTCTTC
CDR3aa: CASLLYTGDHEQFF

v_gene: TRBV4-2
d_gene: NA
j_gene: TRBJ2-3
abundance: NA
CDR3nt: TGTGCCAGCAGCCATAACGTCGGCGGCCTCACAGATACGCAGTATTTT
CDR3aa: CASSHNVGGLTDTQYF

v_gene: TRBV18
d_gene: NA
j_gene: TRBJ1-5
abundance: NA
CDR3nt: TGTGCCAGCTCACCCGGCAGACTTGATCAGCCCCAGCATTTT
CDR3aa: CASSPGRLDQPQHF

v_gene: TRBV7-2
d_gene: NA
j_gene: TRBJ2-3
abundance: NA
CDR3nt: TGTGCCAGCAGCCCTAGCACAGATACGCAGTATTTT
CDR3aa: CASSPSTDTQYF

v_gene: TRBV7-6
d_gene: TRBD1
j_gene: TRBJ2-1
abundance: NA
CDR3nt: TGTGCCAGCAGACCGGGGACAGGTGTTTACAATGAGCAGTTCTTC
CDR3aa: CASRPGTGVYNEQFF

v_gene: TRBV4-3
d_gene: TRBD2
j_gene: TRBJ2-2
abundance: NA
CDR3nt: TGCGCCAGCAGCCAGGGGGGGACCGGGGAGCTGTTTTTT
CDR3aa: CASSQGGTGELFF

v_gene: TRBV7-9
d_gene: NA
j_gene: TRBJ2-5
abundance: once
CDR3nt: TGTGCCAGCAGCCCCGTGTACCAAGAGACCCAGTACTTC
CDR3aa: CASSPVYQETQYF

v_gene: TRBV9
d_gene: TRBD2
j_gene: TRBJ2-3
abundance: NA
CDR3nt: TGTGCCAGCAGCGTTTTACCGGGACTAGCGGGGTCAGATACGCAGTATTTT
CDR3aa: CASSVLPGLAGSDTQYF

v_gene: TRBV4-3
d_gene: TRBD2
j_gene: TRBJ2-7
abundance: NA
CDR3nt: TGCGCCAGCAGCCAGATAAGACTAGCGGGTGCCCACGAGCAGTACTTC
CDR3aa: CASSQIRLAGAHEQYF

v_gene: TRBV6-5
d_gene: TRBD2
j_gene: TRBJ2-5
abundance: NA
CDR3nt: TGTGCCAGCAGTCGGGGGGTGGAGACCCAGTACTTC
CDR3aa: CASSRGVETQYF

v_gene: TRBV11-3
d_gene: TRBD1
j_gene: TRBJ2-7
abundance: once
CDR3nt: TGTGCCAGCAGCTCCAGGGACAGGCTCTACGAGCAGTACTTC
CDR3aa: CASSSRDRLYEQYF

v_gene: TRBV19
d_gene: NA
j_gene: TRBJ2-7
abundance: NA
CDR3nt: TGTGCCAGTAGTATAGTTGGGGGGGCACGGAACGAGCAGTACTTC
CDR3aa: CASSIVGGARNEQYF

v_gene: TRBV18
d_gene: NA
j_gene: TRBJ2-1
abundance: NA
CDR3nt: TGTGCCAGCTCCTCTAACAATGAGCAGTTCTTC
CDR3aa: CASSSNNEQFF

v_gene: TRBV19
d_gene: NA
j_gene: TRBJ1-2
abundance: NA
CDR3nt: TGTGCCAGTAGTATCGGCGGGGATGGCTACACCTTC
CDR3aa: CASSIGGDGYTF

v_gene: TRBV7-2
d_gene: TRBD2
j_gene: TRBJ2-3
abundance: NA
CDR3nt: TGTGCCAGCAGCTTTAATGGACTAGCGGGGGGGCCAGATACGCAGTATTTT
CDR3aa: CASSFNGLAGGPDTQYF

v_gene: TRBV14
d_gene: NA
j_gene: TRBJ1-2
abundance: NA
CDR3nt: TGTGCCAGCAGCCTAAGGGAGGCTAACTATGGCTACACCTTC
CDR3aa: CASSLREANYGYTF

v_gene: TRBV5-6
d_gene: TRBD1
j_gene: TRBJ2-7
abundance: NA
CDR3nt: TGTGCCAGCAGCTCGATGGGGACAGGGGGGATCCGCGAGCAGTACTTC
CDR3aa: CASSSMGTGGIREQYF

v_gene: TRBV7-9
d_gene: NA
j_gene: TRBJ1-2
abundance: NA
CDR3nt: TGTGCCAGCAGCTTAGTCGTCCCCAGGAAGAACTATGGCTACACCTTC
CDR3aa: CASSLVVPRKNYGYTF

v_gene: TRBV27
d_gene: TRBD2
j_gene: TRBJ2-1
abundance: once
CDR3nt: TGTGCCAGCAGCATCCCAAAGCTAGCGGGAGCGTACAATGAGCAGTTCTTC
CDR3aa: CASSIPKLAGAYNEQFF

v_gene: TRBV5-6
d_gene: NA
j_gene: TRBJ2-2
abundance: NA
CDR3nt: TGTGCCAGCAGCTTGGAGGTGACAGTCACCGGGGAGCTGTTTTTT
CDR3aa: CASSLEVTVTGELFF

v_gene: TRBV7-3
d_gene: NA
j_gene: TRBJ1-1
abundance: NA
CDR3nt: TGTGCCAGCAGCTTAACCGGGAACACTGAAGCTTTCTTT
CDR3aa: CASSLTGNTEAFF

v_gene: TRBV7-8
d_gene: NA
j_gene: TRBJ2-1
abundance: NA
CDR3nt: TGTGCCAGCAGCTTTTCTATGAGCTCCTACAATGAGCAGTTCTTC
CDR3aa: CASSFSMSSYNEQFF

v_gene: TRBV9
d_gene: TRBD2
j_gene: TRBJ2-3
abundance: few
CDR3nt: TGTGCCAGCACCCAAACGGGGGGGCGTCCAGATACGCAGTATTTT
CDR3aa: CASTQTGGRPDTQYF

v_gene: TRBV11-1
d_gene: NA
j_gene: TRBJ1-3
abundance: NA
CDR3nt: TGTGCCAGCAGCTTATATGATTTCGGCTCTGGAAACACCATATATTTT
CDR3aa: CASSLYDFGSGNTIYF

v_gene: TRBV6-5
d_gene: TRBD2
j_gene: TRBJ2-7
abundance: NA
CDR3nt: TGTGCCAGCAGTTACCCCTCACTAGCGGGAGCCTACGAGCAGTACTTC
CDR3aa: CASSYPSLAGAYEQYF

v_gene: TRBV7-9
d_gene: NA
j_gene: TRBJ2-6
abundance: NA
CDR3nt: TGTGCCAGCACCCGAGGAGTGGACACCCTAGACTCTGGGGCCAACGTCCTGACTTTC
CDR3aa: CASTRGVDTLDSGANVLTF

v_gene: TRBV2
d_gene: TRBD2
j_gene: TRBJ2-1
abundance: once
CDR3nt: TGTGCCAGCAGTGTGGGAGCGGGAAACTACAATGAGCAGTTCTTC
CDR3aa: CASSVGAGNYNEQFF

v_gene: TRBV2
d_gene: TRBD1
j_gene: TRBJ2-7
abundance: few
CDR3nt: TGTGCCAGCGGGGGACAGGAGACCTACGAGCAGTACTTC
CDR3aa: CASGGQETYEQYF

v_gene: TRBV28
d_gene: TRBD1
j_gene: TRBJ2-4
abundance: NA
CDR3nt: TGTGCCAGCAGTTTTAGGGACAGGGGAGTTGCGGGCATTCAGTACTTC
CDR3aa: CASSFRDRGVAGIQYF

v_gene: TRBV2
d_gene: NA
j_gene: TRBJ2-7
abundance: NA
CDR3nt: TGTGCCAGCAGGCGGGACTTCTCCTACGAGCAGTACTTC
CDR3aa: CASRRDFSYEQYF

v_gene: TRBV11-3
d_gene: NA
j_gene: TRBJ2-7
abundance: NA
CDR3nt: TGTGCCAGCAGCTCACAAACAGGGTACTCCGAGCAGTACTTC
CDR3aa: CASSSQTGYSEQYF

v_gene: TRBV9
d_gene: TRBD2
j_gene: TRBJ2-3
abundance: NA
CDR3nt: TGTGCCAGCAGCCCCCGCCGCACTAGCGGGAGCACAGATACGCAGTATTTT
CDR3aa: CASSPRRTSGSTDTQYF

v_gene: TRBV9
d_gene: NA
j_gene: TRBJ2-3
abundance: few
CDR3nt: TGTGCCAGTAAAGGGGGCACAGATACGCAGTATTTT
CDR3aa: CASKGGTDTQYF

v_gene: TRBV19
d_gene: TRBD1
j_gene: TRBJ2-3
abundance: NA
CDR3nt: TGTGCCAGCTCGCGGGGACAGGAGCAATTAGTTACGCAGTATTTT
CDR3aa: CASSRGQEQLVTQYF

v_gene: TRBV7-8
d_gene: NA
j_gene: TRBJ2-2
abundance: NA
CDR3nt: TGTGCCAGCAGCTCGATCGACTACCCGAACACCGGGGAGCTGTTTTTT
CDR3aa: CASSSIDYPNTGELFF

v_gene: TRBV11-2
d_gene: TRBD1
j_gene: TRBJ1-1
abundance: once
CDR3nt: TGTGCCAGCAGCTCCGCGACAGGGTTGAGTACTGAAGCTTTCTTT
CDR3aa: CASSSATGLSTEAFF

v_gene: TRBV4-2
d_gene: TRBD2
j_gene: TRBJ2-1
abundance: NA
CDR3nt: TGTGCCAGCAGCCAAGATGGCCTAGCGGGGGACAATGAGCAGTTCTTC
CDR3aa: CASSQDGLAGDNEQFF

v_gene: TRBV7-3
d_gene: TRBD2
j_gene: TRBJ2-3
abundance: NA
CDR3nt: TGTGCAACTTGCCTTAGCGGGGGAACAGATACGCAGTATTTT
CDR3aa: CATCLSGGTDTQYF

v_gene: TRBV30
d_gene: TRBD1
j_gene: TRBJ1-4
abundance: NA
CDR3nt: TGTGCCTGGAGCTTTAGCGGACAGGGAAACGAAAAACTGTTTTTT
CDR3aa: CAWSFSGQGNEKLFF

v_gene: TRBV4-3
d_gene: TRBD2
j_gene: TRBJ2-1
abundance: NA
CDR3nt: TGCGCCAGCAGCCAAGATACAGCGGGAGTTGACAATGAGCAGTTCTTC
CDR3aa: CASSQDTAGVDNEQFF

v_gene: TRBV9
d_gene: NA
j_gene: TRBJ1-1
abundance: NA
CDR3nt: TGTGCCAGCAGCGTAGATTCGGAAGGGGGTGAAGCTTTCTTT
CDR3aa: CASSVDSEGGEAFF

v_gene: TRBV2
d_gene: TRBD2
j_gene: TRBJ2-7
abundance: NA
CDR3nt: TGTGCCAGCAGTTGGAACCGGGGGGGTCGCGAGCAGTACTTC
CDR3aa: CASSWNRGGREQYF

v_gene: TRBV4-3
d_gene: TRBD1
j_gene: TRBJ2-1
abundance: NA
CDR3nt: TGCGCCAGCACCAGGCTCCTTTCGGACAGGGGTTACAATGAGCAGTTCTTC
CDR3aa: CASTRLLSDRGYNEQFF

v_gene: TRBV7-8
d_gene: NA
j_gene: TRBJ1-1
abundance: NA
CDR3nt: TGTGCCAGCAGCTTAGGGGGGCAGGGCACTGAAGCTTTCTTT
CDR3aa: CASSLGGQGTEAFF

v_gene: TRBV18
d_gene: TRBD1
j_gene: TRBJ2-2
abundance: NA
CDR3nt: TGTGCCAGCTCACCGGGACAGGGTGCCGGGGAGCTGTTTTTT
CDR3aa: CASSPGQGAGELFF

v_gene: TRBV9
d_gene: TRBD2
j_gene: TRBJ2-2
abundance: NA
CDR3nt: TGTGCCAGCAGCGCCCCCCGGGGGGTCGGCACCGGGGAGCTGTTTTTT
CDR3aa: CASSAPRGVGTGELFF

v_gene: TRBV20-1
d_gene: NA
j_gene: TRBJ2-5
abundance: few
CDR3nt: TGCAGTGCCGGTCTGCAAGAGACCCAGTACTTC
CDR3aa: CSAGLQETQYF

v_gene: TRBV10-3
d_gene: TRBD2
j_gene: TRBJ2-3
abundance: NA
CDR3nt: TGTGCCATCTCGAGCGGGGGAAACACAGATACGCAGTATTTT
CDR3aa: CAISSGGNTDTQYF